The clone carrying this T cell receptor (beta chain) was recorded many times. Its cognate antigen is unknown. The iRepertoire nested amplicon-rescue multiplex PCR amplified TCR alpha and beta CDR3s from RNA. For one-step reverse transcription and amplification, 100-400 ng of tissue mRNA or PBMC total RNA was used. TCRdb redid the calling of the multiplex PCR reads with MiXCR, one entry per CDR3 protein. The sample lists 85,000 to 110,000 distinct CDR3 sequences; 25% to 30% were seen once. The CDR3 is 13 amino acids. V shed 6 bases and J shed 2 bases, with 11 bases lying between them. Germline assignment: CDR1 SGHVS and CDR2 FNYEAQ. This sample stems from a study of glioma-infiltrating T cells. Study findings and constraints: Above-expected tissue-blood divergence occurred in all gliomas, most in low-grade ones. Tissue and blood shared very few CDR3 sequences.

The sample was glioma tissue, nonneoplastic brain tissue, or PBMCs (not recorded which). J is TRBJ2-7 and V is TRBV7-6; D is undetermined. The receptor comes from a human donor with low-grade glioma or glioblastoma, undergoing nonglioma brain surgery, or in good health (not recorded which). The CDR3 loop is CASSPIGAYEQYF. CDR3 in DNA: TGTGCCAGCAGTCCTATTGGGGCCTACGAGCAGTACTTC.